One and the same sample provided the 2 T cell receptor beta chains below, sequenced in a study of OX40 agonist ivuxolimab in advanced cancers. TCRdb keeps only in-frame clones here, not all; method: immunoSEQ multiplex PCR. Of 65,000 to 95,000 clones listed, roughly 92% are singletons. Sequences were derived from CD4+ or CD8+ T cells sorted from blood, sampled in a trial of the OX40 agonist ivuxolimab. The receptors here all came from an adult with an advanced solid tumor such as melanoma, head and neck, liver or kidney cancer.

The chain joins TRBV15 to TRBJ1-3, with TRBD1 as a possible D gene (5 bases). The length of the CDR3 is 15 residues. V was trimmed by 1 base and J by 0 bases, leaving 7 bases between them. Germline lookup yields CDR1 LNHNV and CDR2 YYDKDF (reference sequence). CDR3 protein: CATSRGGPSGNTIYF. CDR3 sequence (DNA): TGTGCCACCAGCAGAGGGGGACCCTCTGGAAACACCATATATTTT.

There are a few counts of this clone. The chain couples TRBV19 to TRBJ2-1, with TRBD1 as a possible D gene (5 bases). CDR3 length equals 15 residues. Trimming pared 3 bases from V and 5 bases from J, leaving 14 bases between. Per germline, CDR1 LNHDA and CDR2 SQIVND (reference sequence). In DNA, the CDR3 is TGTGCCAGTAGTATGGGTCAGGGATTGAACAATGAGCAGTTCTTC. This encodes CASSMGQGLNNEQFF.